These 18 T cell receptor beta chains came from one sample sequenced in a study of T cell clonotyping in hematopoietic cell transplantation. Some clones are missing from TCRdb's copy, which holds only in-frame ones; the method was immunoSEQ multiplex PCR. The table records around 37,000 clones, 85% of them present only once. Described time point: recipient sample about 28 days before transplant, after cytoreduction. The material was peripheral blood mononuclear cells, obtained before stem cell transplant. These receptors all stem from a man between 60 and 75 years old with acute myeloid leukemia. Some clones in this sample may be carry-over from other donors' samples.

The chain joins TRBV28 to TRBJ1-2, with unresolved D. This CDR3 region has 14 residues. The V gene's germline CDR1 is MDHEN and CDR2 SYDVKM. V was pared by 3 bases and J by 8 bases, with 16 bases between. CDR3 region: CASSFEIRLSGYTF. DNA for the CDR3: TGTGCCAGCAGTTTCGAGATTCGGCTTAGCGGCTACACCTTC.

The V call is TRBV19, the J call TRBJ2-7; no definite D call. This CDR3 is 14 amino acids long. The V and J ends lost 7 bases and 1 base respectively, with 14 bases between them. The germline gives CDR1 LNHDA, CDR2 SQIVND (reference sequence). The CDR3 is CASTPRSSSYEQYF. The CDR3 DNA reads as TGTGCCAGTACCCCACGTTCCTCATCCTACGAGCAGTACTTC. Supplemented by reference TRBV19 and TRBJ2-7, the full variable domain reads DGGITQSPKYLFRKEGQNVTLSCEQNLNHDAMYWYRQDPGQGLRLIYYSQIVNDFQKGDIAEGYSVSREKKESFPLTVTSAQKNPTAFYLCASTPRSSSYEQYFGPGTRLTVT.

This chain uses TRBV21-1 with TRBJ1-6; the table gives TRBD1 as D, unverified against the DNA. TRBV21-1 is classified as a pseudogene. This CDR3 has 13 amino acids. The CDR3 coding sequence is TGTGCCAGCTATGGCAGGCCTAATTCACCCCTCCACTTT. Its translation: CASYGRPNSPLHF.

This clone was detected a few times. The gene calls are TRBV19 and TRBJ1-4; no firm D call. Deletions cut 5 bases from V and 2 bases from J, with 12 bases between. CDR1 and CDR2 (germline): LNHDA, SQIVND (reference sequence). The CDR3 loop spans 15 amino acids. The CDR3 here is CASSELEPTNEKLFF. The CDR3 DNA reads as TGTGCCAGTAGTGAACTAGAGCCGACTAATGAAAAACTGTTTTTT.

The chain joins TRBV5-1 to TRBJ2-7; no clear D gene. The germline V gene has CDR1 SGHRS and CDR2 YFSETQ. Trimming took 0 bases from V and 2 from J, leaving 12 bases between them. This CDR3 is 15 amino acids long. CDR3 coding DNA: TGCGCCAGCAGCTTGGGACACACCAGGACCTACGAGCAGTACTTC. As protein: CASSLGHTRTYEQYF.

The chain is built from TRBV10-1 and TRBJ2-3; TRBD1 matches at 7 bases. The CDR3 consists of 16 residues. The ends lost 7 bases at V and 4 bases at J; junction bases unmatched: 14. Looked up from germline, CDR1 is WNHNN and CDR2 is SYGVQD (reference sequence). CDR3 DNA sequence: TGCGCCAGCATCCAAACCGGGACAGTCCTCGCAGATACGCAGTATTTT. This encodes CASIQTGTVLADTQYF.

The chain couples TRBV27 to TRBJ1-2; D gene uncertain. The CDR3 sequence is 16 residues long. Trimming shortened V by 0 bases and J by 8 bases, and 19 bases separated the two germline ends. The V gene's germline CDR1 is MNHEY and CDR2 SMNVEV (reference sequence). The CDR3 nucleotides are TGTGCCAGCAGTTTATCGGCCCTACGGGATTCTCGGGGCTACACCTTC. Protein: CASSLSALRDSRGYTF.

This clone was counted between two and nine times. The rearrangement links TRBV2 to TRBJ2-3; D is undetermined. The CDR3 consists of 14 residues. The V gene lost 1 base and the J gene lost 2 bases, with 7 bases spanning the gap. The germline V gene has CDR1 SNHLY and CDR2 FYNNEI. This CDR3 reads CASSEVAVTDTQYF. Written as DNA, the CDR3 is TGTGCCAGCAGTGAAGTGGCAGTCACAGATACGCAGTATTTT.

CDR3 sequence: CASSQDLQDGGYGYTF. The CDR3 DNA is TGTGCCAGCAGCCAAGATCTTCAAGACGGAGGCTATGGCTACACCTTC. The chain carries TRBV4-2 and TRBJ1-2, with D uncertain. Between the trimmed V and J ends, which lost 0 bases and 4 bases, there was a span of 15 bases. CDR3 length equals 16 residues. Germline V gene lookup returns CDR1 LGHNA and CDR2 YNFKEQ.

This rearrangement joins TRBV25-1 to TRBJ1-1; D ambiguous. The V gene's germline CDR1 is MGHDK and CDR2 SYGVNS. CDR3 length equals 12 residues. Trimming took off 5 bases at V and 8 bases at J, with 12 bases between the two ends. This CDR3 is CASSFDQLEAFF. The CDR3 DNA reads TGTGCCAGCAGTTTCGACCAGCTCGAAGCTTTCTTT.

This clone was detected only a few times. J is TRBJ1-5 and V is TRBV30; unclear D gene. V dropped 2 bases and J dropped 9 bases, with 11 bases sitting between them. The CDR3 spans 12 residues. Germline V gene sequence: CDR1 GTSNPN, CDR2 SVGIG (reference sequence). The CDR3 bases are TGTGCCTGGAGTTTTTCCCAAGGGCCCCAGCATTTT. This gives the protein CAWSFSQGPQHF.

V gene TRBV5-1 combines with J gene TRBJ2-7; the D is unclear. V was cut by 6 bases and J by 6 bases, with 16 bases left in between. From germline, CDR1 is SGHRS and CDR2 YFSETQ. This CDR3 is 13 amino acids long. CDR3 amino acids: CASTRTTDSEQYF. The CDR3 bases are TGCGCCAGCACGAGGACCACCGACTCCGAGCAGTACTTC.

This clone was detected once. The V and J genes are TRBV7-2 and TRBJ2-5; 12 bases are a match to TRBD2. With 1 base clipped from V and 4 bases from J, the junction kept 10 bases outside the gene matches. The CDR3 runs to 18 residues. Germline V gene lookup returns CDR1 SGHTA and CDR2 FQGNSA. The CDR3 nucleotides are TGTGCCAGCAGCTTAGGACCTCAACGACTAGCGGGGGTAGAGACCCAGTACTTC. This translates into CASSLGPQRLAGVETQYF.

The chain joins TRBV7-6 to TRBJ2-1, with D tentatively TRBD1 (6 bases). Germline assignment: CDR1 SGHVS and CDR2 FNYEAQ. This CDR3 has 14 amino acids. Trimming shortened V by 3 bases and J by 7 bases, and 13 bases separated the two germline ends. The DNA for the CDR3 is TGTGCCAGCAGCTTGCTCGGGACAAAAAATGAGCAGTTCTTC. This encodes CASSLLGTKNEQFF.

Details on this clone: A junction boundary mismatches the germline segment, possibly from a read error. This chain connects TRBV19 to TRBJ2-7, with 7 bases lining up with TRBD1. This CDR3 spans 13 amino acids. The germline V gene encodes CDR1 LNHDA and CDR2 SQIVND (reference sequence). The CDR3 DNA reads TGTGCCAGTAATATAGGCAGGGGGTACGAGCAGTACTTC. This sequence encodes CASNIGRGYEQYF.

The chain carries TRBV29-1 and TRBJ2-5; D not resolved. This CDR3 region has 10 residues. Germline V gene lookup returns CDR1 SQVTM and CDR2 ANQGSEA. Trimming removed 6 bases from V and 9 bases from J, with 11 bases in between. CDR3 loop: CSVKSYPQYF. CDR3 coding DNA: TGCAGCGTGAAATCATACCCCCAGTACTTC.

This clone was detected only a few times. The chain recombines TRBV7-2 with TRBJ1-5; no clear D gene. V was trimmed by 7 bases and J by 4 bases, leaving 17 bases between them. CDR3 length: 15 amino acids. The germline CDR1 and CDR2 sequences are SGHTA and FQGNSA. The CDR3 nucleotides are TGTGCCAGCACCCCGGGAGGCAGTATTAATCAGCCCCAGCATTTT. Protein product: CASTPGGSINQPQHF.

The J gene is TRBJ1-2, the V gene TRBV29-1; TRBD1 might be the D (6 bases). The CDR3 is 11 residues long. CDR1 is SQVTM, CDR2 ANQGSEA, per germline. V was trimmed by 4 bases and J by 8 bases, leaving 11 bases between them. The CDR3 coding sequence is TGCAGCGTTGCGGGGGCGCGAGGCTACACCTTC. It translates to CSVAGARGYTF.